This passage covers 16 T cell receptor beta chains from one sample sequenced in a study of T cells in Graves' hyperthyroidism and ophthalmopathy. It was RNA transcripts that yielded the amplified TCR beta CDR3 regions. RT-PCR in the first round (using the HTBI primer set) targeted the TCR CDR3. Each CDR3 protein gets one entry after TCRdb re-called the multiplex PCR reads with MiXCR. The data hold more than 300,000 distinct CDR3 sequences, with more than 14% observed a single time. Sequenced: blood. The receptors derive from a young woman with Graves' ophthalmopathy.

The chain employs TRBV2 and TRBJ2-7; TRBD1 matches 7 bases. The CDR3 is 15 residues long. V shed 1 base, J shed 3 bases, and the junction held 6 bases outside the gene matches. Germline-derived CDR1 and CDR2 are SNHLY and FYNNEI. CDR3 in amino acids: CASSEGGTVIYEQYF. CDR3 DNA: TGTGCCAGCAGTGAAGGTGGGACAGTTATCTACGAGCAGTACTTC.

There are many counts of this clonotype. V is TRBV11-2 and J is TRBJ1-2; D is perhaps TRBD1 (5 bases). Per the germline V gene, CDR1 is SGHAT and CDR2 is FQNNGV. Trimming took off 0 bases at V and 2 bases at J, with 7 bases between the two ends. The CDR3 totals 14 residues. The CDR3 loop is CASSLDQGNYGYTF. The CDR3 DNA reads TGTGCCAGCAGCTTAGATCAGGGAAACTATGGCTACACCTTC.

This clonotype has at least ten counts. The chain recombines TRBV20-1 with TRBJ2-5, with TRBD1 identical over 9 bases. Germline CDR1 DFQATT, CDR2 SNEGSKA (reference sequence). V lost 5 bases to trimming and J lost 7 bases; unmatched junction nucleotides: 5. The CDR3 loop spans 12 amino acids. The CDR3: CSAPQGAGTQYF. In DNA, the CDR3 is TGCAGTGCTCCACAGGGGGCAGGGACCCAGTACTTC.

This clonotype has a count of ten or more. The V and J genes are TRBV7-9 and TRBJ2-2; tentative D call: TRBD1 (5 bases). V was shortened by 4 bases and J by 7 bases, with 13 bases between the two germline ends. The CDR3 has 14 amino acids. From germline, CDR1 is SEHNR and CDR2 FQNEAQ (reference sequence). The CDR3 coding sequence is TGTGCCAGCAGCTCACTGACAGTCGGCGGGGAGCTGTTTTTT. Translation gives CASSSLTVGGELFF.

In its sample, this clonotype was seen a few times. V gene TRBV20-1 combines with J gene TRBJ1-4; D is unresolved. Trimming removed 3 bases from V and 7 bases from J, with 6 bases in between. Per the germline V gene, CDR1 is DFQATT and CDR2 is SNEGSKA (reference sequence). The CDR3 consists of 11 residues. The DNA for the CDR3 is TGCAGTGCTAGTGAGGGTGAAAAACTGTTTTTT. This codes for CSASEGEKLFF.

This clonotype has a count of ten or more. The chain joins TRBV28 to TRBJ2-7; the D is unclear. Germline CDR1 and CDR2: MDHEN and SYDVKM. This CDR3 region has 14 residues. Between the trimmed V and J ends, which lost 6 bases and 1 base, there was a span of 13 bases. The CDR3 reads CASSSPTLSYEQYF. DNA for the CDR3: TGTGCCAGCAGCTCGCCTACTCTATCCTACGAGCAGTACTTC. The complete variable domain, with remaining parts taken from reference TRBV28 and TRBJ2-7, reads DVKVTQSSRYLVKRTGEKVFLECVQDMDHENMFWYRQDPGLGLRLIYFSYDVKMKEKGDIPEGYSVSREKKERFSLILESASTNQTSMYLCASSSPTLSYEQYFGPGTRLTVT.

This clonotype was seen repeatedly, ten times or more. J is TRBJ1-6 and V is TRBV3-1; D might be TRBD1 (5 bases). Germline CDR1 reads LGHDT; CDR2 reads YNNKEL (reference sequence). This CDR3 is built from 16 residues. V was trimmed by 6 bases and J by 5 bases, leaving 17 bases between them. The CDR3 region has the DNA TGTGCCAGCAGTGCGCGTCCGGGACGGAATAATTCACCCCTCCACTTT. This codes for CASSARPGRNNSPLHF.

Notes on this clonotype: A much larger clone sits a single nucleotide away, making a read error possible. The chain employs TRBV28 and TRBJ2-2, with 15 bases lining up with TRBD2. Germline-derived CDR1 and CDR2 are MDHEN and SYDVKM. CDR3 length: 16 amino acids. As DNA, the CDR3 is TGTGTCAGCAGTTCCGGGACTAGCGGGGGGACCGGGGAGCTGTTTTTT. This sequence encodes CVSSSGTSGGTGELFF.

Regarding this clonotype: The CDR3 end shows no conserved phenylalanine or tryptophan, and so a read error is likely. The chain is built from TRBV6-1 and TRBJ1-1; D possibly corresponds to TRBD1 (6 bases). Germline V gene sequence: CDR1 MNHNS, CDR2 SASEGT. This CDR3 is 13 amino acids long. Trimming removed 6 bases at V and 3 bases at J, with 11 bases between. The CDR3 protein is CASSSQGDTEAFL. The DNA of the CDR3 is TGTGCCAGCAGCTCACAGGGAGACACTGAAGCTTTCCTT.

This clonotype was recorded at least ten times. This chain joins TRBV11-2 and TRBJ2-2; D is uncertain. CDR1 SGHAT and CDR2 FQNNGV come from the germline V gene. The CDR3 is made up of 15 amino acids. Trimming left V 3 bases short and J 8 bases short, with 16 bases between. CDR3 sequence reads: CASSLRGSGWGELFF. As DNA, the CDR3 is TGTGCCAGCAGCTTGCGCGGCAGTGGGTGGGGGGAGCTGTTTTTT.

This clonotype was seen ten or more times. The V call is TRBV13, the J call TRBJ2-7, with TRBD1 matching 7 bases. Germline V CDR1 and CDR2: PRHDT, FYEKMQ (reference sequence). V was pared by 5 bases and J by 1 base, with 14 bases of the junction left unmatched. The CDR3 spans 17 residues. The CDR3 region is CASSQLRRQGESYEQYF. The DNA for the CDR3 is TGTGCCAGCAGCCAATTACGTAGACAGGGTGAGTCCTACGAGCAGTACTTC.

This clonotype came up many times. This chain links TRBV18 with TRBJ2-7, with 8 positions matching TRBD1. V shed 5 bases and J 6 bases; nucleotides not matched to a gene: 9. The CDR3 sequence is 14 residues long. CDR1 and CDR2 (germline): KGHSH, LQKENI. The CDR3 DNA reads TGTGCCAGCTCATCTCCGACAGGGGTACTCGAGCAGTACTTC. Encoded protein: CASSSPTGVLEQYF.

This clonotype showed up just a few times. V usage is TRBV29-1 and J usage is TRBJ1-5, with D perhaps TRBD1 (5 bases). V was clipped by 5 bases and J by 7 bases, with 15 bases between them. The germline V gene has CDR1 SQVTM and CDR2 ANQGSEA. The CDR3 extends over 13 amino acids. The DNA of the CDR3 is TGCAGCGTTCAGGGACCCGGGAGCCAGCCCCAGCATTTT. Amino acids: CSVQGPGSQPQHF.

This clonotype was recorded many times. This CDR3 is CAWSARTGINYGYTF. The CDR3 nucleotides are TGTGCCTGGAGTGCCCGGACAGGAATTAACTATGGCTACACCTTC. J is TRBJ1-2 and V is TRBV30, with 7 bases matching TRBD1. The CDR3 is 15 amino acids. The J segment lost 1 base and the V segment lost 1 base, leaving 6 bases of the junction unmatched. Germline V gene lookup returns CDR1 GTSNPN and CDR2 SVGIG (reference sequence). Variable domain in full (rest from reference TRBV30 and TRBJ1-2): SQTIHQWPATLVQPVGSPLSLECTVEGTSNPNLYWYRQAAGRGLQLLFYSVGIGQISSEVPQNLSASRPQDRQFILSSKKLLLSDSGFYLCAWSARTGINYGYTFGSGTRLTVV.

This clonotype showed up many times. The V gene is TRBV27, the J gene TRBJ2-5; a possible D gene is TRBD1 (6 bases). V was cut by 4 bases and J by 1 base, with 16 bases left in between. The CDR3 runs to 16 residues. Germline V gives CDR1 MNHEY, CDR2 SMNVEV (reference sequence). The CDR3 DNA reads as TGTGCCAGCAGTTCGCCCGCCCGGGACACCCAAGAGACCCAGTACTTC. Translated, it gives CASSSPARDTQETQYF.

Many counts were recorded for this clonotype. This chain joins TRBV2 and TRBJ1-1; unclear D gene. Germline lookup yields CDR1 SNHLY and CDR2 FYNNEI. The CDR3 is 14 residues long. V lost 3 bases and J 0 bases, leaving 8 bases between the germline ends. CDR3 residues: CASSETDLNTEAFF. In DNA, the CDR3 is TGTGCCAGCAGTGAGACGGATTTGAACACTGAAGCTTTCTTT.